The entry below describes one TCR beta chain. The CDR3 loop spans 14 amino acids. The V gene lost 7 bases and the J gene lost 3 bases, with 13 bases spanning the gap. CDR1 is SNHLY and CDR2 is FYNNEI in the germline V gene. Assay: immunoSEQ multiplex PCR; the TCRdb copy retains only in-frame clones and omits some. The sample lists some 40,000 clones; 90% to 95% were seen once. The data derive from a study of T cell changes during pregnancy in multiple sclerosis. This chain uses TRBV2 with TRBJ1-5; tentatively, D is TRBD1 (6 bases). The sequenced sample was CD4+ T cells from peripheral blood mononuclear cells, obtained in the third trimester of pregnancy. This TCR was sampled from a female donor in good health, enrolled as a control in a pregnancy study. The CDR3 region has the DNA TGTGCCAGCAAATACAGGGAAACCAATCAGCCCCAGCATTTT. Translating it yields CASKYRETNQPQHF.